This TCR beta chain was sequenced in a study of T-cell reconstitution after alpha-beta-depleted transplantation in children. Study observations and caveats: Elevated TCRbeta diversity at day 60 was traced, in some patients, to surviving recipient T cells and thymic progenitors. Counts and diversity of T cells one year after transplant came mostly from newly produced T cells. It was reported that alpha-beta T cells came from several hundred expanded graft clones (about two months after transplant).

This sample's TCRbeta library carried unique molecular identifier barcodes. TCRdb re-derived calls from the PCR reads in MiXCR, one entry per CDR3 protein. The data show about 290,000 distinct CDR3 sequences, with just over 7.5% seen just once and approximately 8.2% held by the top ten. About this clonotype: Its antigen is unidentified.

Trimming removed 1 base at V and 3 bases at J, with 13 bases between. The CDR3 contains 15 residues. Germline assignment: CDR1 DFQATT and CDR2 SNEGSKA (reference sequence). The J gene is TRBJ2-4, the V gene TRBV20-1, with D uncertain. This TCR came from a female patient between 2 and 10 years old who had a stem cell transplant for Fanconi anemia, so the T cells may come from the graft donor. Sequenced material: peripheral blood, taken 360 days after TCRalphabeta/CD19-depleted stem cell transplant. Here the CDR3 reads CSARANLLVKNIQYF. DNA of the CDR3: TGCAGTGCTAGAGCGAATCTATTGGTCAAAAACATTCAGTACTTC.